Listed below are T cell receptor beta chains from one sample, sequenced in a study of OX40 agonist ivuxolimab in advanced cancers. Assay: immunoSEQ multiplex PCR; the TCRdb copy retains only in-frame clones and omits some. The top ten hold about a fifth of the sample, which has about 32,000 clones, roughly 84% seen once. This specimen was CD4+ or CD8+ T cells sorted from blood, taken in a trial of the OX40 agonist ivuxolimab. The receptor set was obtained from an adult with an advanced solid tumor such as melanoma, head and neck, liver or kidney cancer. The CDR3 runs from the conserved cysteine through the conserved F or W. Fields, in order: D gene, J gene, V gene, clone size, CDR3 protein, CDR3 DNA. D genes are given only for firm matches. Size tells how often a clone was seen (once, few, many) or the class of an expanded clone, and some rows leave it out.

TRBD1 TRBJ1-1 TRBV5-6 . CASRVRGGPKEAFF TGTGCCAGCAGGGTCAGGGGGGGCCCCAAAGAGGCTTTCTTT
TRBD2 TRBJ2-5 TRBV27 . CASSPRTSGRAGETQYF TGTGCCAGCAGTCCCCGGACTAGCGGGAGGGCCGGGGAGACCCAGTACTTC
TRBD1 TRBJ1-2 TRBV2 few CASSETGQVVRGYTF TGTGCCAGCAGTGAGACTGGACAGGTCGTCCGTGGCTACACCTTC
. TRBJ1-1 TRBV2 . CASSGAVMNTEAFF TGTGCCAGCAGTGGTGCAGTTATGAACACTGAAGCTTTCTTT
. TRBJ2-1 TRBV27 . CASSLWGDAYNEQFF TGTGCCAGCAGTTTATGGGGGGACGCCTACAATGAGCAGTTCTTC
. TRBJ2-1 TRBV19 . CASSPRDGNFDEQFF TGTGCCAGTAGTCCCCGGGACGGTAATTTTGATGAGCAGTTCTTC
. TRBJ2-7 TRBV9 medium-sized CASSVGGEIYEQYF TGTGCCAGCAGCGTAGGGGGGGAAATCTACGAGCAGTACTTC
TRBD2 TRBJ2-2 TRBV2 . CAVGGAGQNTGELFF TGTGCCGTCGGGGGGGCGGGCCAGAACACCGGGGAGCTGTTTTTT
TRBD1 TRBJ1-1 TRBV6-6 . CASSYPGGNTEAFF TGTGCCAGCAGTTACCCAGGGGGGAACACTGAAGCTTTCTTT
. TRBJ1-2 TRBV28 . CASSFRTISQSYTF TGTGCCAGCAGTTTCCGGACTATCTCCCAAAGCTACACCTTC
. TRBJ1-1 TRBV25-1 . CASSEWGNEAFF TGTGCCAGCAGTGAGTGGGGGAATGAAGCTTTCTTT
. TRBJ1-3 TRBV6-5 . CASRQGIAGNTIYF TGTGCCAGCAGGCAGGGGATAGCTGGAAACACCATATATTTT
TRBD2 TRBJ2-7 TRBV4-1 . CASSRGGLSYEQYF TGCGCCAGCAGCCGGGGGGGTCTCTCCTACGAGCAGTACTTC
TRBD2 TRBJ2-7 TRBV7-9 . CASSFASGTREQYF TGTGCCAGCAGCTTCGCTAGCGGGACTAGGGAGCAGTACTTC
TRBD1 TRBJ2-7 TRBV4-2 . CASSQITGTGVEQYF TGTGCCAGCAGCCAAATCACCGGGACAGGGGTAGAGCAGTACTTC
. TRBJ2-7 TRBV5-8 . CASSNQGVAYEQYF TGTGCCAGCAGTAATCAAGGGGTGGCCTACGAGCAGTACTTC
. TRBJ2-2 TRBV2 . CASSRTVSGTTGELFF TGTGCCAGCAGTAGGACAGTATCTGGAACCACCGGGGAGCTGTTTTTT
. TRBJ2-2 TRBV25-1 once CASSEYVGWTGELFF TGTGCCAGCAGTGAATATGTAGGGTGGACCGGGGAGCTGTTTTTT
TRBD2 TRBJ2-5 TRBV14 . CASSQIGWSGSETQYF TGTGCCAGCAGCCAAATAGGCTGGAGCGGGAGCGAGACCCAGTACTTC
. TRBJ1-6 TRBV5-8 few CASSLGPLLTLHF TGTGCCAGCAGCTTGGGACCGCTCCTCACCCTCCACTTT
. TRBJ2-7 TRBV7-9 . CASSSFGGREGAYEQYF TGTGCCAGCAGCTCCTTTGGGGGGCGGGAAGGCGCCTACGAGCAGTACTTC